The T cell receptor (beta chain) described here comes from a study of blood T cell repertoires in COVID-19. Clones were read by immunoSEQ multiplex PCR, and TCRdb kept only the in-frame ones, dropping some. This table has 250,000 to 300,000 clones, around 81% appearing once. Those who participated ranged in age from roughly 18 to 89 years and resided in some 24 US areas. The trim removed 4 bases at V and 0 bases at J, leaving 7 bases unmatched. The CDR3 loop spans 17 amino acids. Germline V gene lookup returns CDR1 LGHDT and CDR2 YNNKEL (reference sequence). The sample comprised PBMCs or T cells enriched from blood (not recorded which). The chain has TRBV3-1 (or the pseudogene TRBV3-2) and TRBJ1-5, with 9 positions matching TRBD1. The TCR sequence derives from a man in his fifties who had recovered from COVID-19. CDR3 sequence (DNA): TGTGCCAGCAGCCTTCGAGGGACAGGGCTTAGCAATCAGCCCCAGCATTTT. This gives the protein CASSLRGTGLSNQPQHF.